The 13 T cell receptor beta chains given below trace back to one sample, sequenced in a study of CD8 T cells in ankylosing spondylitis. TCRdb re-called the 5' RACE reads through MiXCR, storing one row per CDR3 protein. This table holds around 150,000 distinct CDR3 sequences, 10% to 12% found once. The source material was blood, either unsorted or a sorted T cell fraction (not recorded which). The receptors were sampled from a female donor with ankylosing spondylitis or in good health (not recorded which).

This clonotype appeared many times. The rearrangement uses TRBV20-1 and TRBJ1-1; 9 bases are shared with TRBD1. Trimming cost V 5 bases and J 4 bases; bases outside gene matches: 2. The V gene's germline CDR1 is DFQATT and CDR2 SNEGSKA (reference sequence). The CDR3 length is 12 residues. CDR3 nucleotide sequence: TGCAGTGCTTGGGACAGGGTCACTGAAGCTTTCTTT. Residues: CSAWDRVTEAFF.

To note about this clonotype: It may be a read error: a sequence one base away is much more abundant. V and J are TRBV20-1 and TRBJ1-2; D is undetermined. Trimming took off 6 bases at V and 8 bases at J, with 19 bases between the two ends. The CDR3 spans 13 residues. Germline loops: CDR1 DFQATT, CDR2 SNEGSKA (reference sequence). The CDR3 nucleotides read TGCAGTGCCAAAGGAGGGATCTCAAACGGCTACACCTTC. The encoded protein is CSAKGGISNGYTF.

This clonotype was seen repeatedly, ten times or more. The CDR3 reads CSAQDRDGHSPLHF. The CDR3 nucleotides are TGCAGTGCTCAGGACAGGGACGGCCATTCACCCCTCCACTTT. The chain joins TRBV20-1 to TRBJ1-6; 8 bases are a match to TRBD1. The CDR3 extends over 14 amino acids. V gave up 5 bases and J gave up 8 bases; unmatched junction bases: 8. Germline CDR1 DFQATT, CDR2 SNEGSKA (reference sequence).

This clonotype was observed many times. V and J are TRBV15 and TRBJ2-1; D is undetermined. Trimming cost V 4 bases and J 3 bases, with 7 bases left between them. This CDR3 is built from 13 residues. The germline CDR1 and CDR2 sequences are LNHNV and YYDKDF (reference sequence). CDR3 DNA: TGTGCCACCAGCACTCGAGACTACAATGAGCAGTTCTTC. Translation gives CATSTRDYNEQFF. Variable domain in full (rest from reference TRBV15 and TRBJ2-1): DAMVIQNPRYQVTQFGKPVTLSCSQTLNHNVMYWYQQKSSQAPKLLFHYYDKDFNNEADTPDNFQSRRPNTSFCFLDIRSPGLGDTAMYLCATSTRDYNEQFFGPGTRLTVL.

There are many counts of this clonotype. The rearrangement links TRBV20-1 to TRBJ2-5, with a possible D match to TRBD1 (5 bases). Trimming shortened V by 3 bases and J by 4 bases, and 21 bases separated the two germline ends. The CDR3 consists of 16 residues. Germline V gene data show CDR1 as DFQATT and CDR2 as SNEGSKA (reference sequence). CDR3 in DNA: TGCAGTGCTAGCGCCTCCGGACATATTGGACGAGAGACCCAGTACTTC. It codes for CSASASGHIGRETQYF.

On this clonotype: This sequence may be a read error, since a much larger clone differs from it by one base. CDR3 nucleotides: TGCGTCAGCAGTCAATCGGGTATACGAAAACTGTTTTTT. Amino acids: CVSSQSGIRKLFF. This chain connects TRBV23-1 to TRBJ1-4; D uncertain. TRBV23-1 is noted as an ORF with a role that remains uncertain. The length of the CDR3 is 13 residues.

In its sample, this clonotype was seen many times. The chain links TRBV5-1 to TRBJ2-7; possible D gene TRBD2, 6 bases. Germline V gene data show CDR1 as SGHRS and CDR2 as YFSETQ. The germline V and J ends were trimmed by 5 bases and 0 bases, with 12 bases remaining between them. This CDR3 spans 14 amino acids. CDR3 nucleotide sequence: TGCGCCAGCAGGGGGGTCGGGAGCTCCTACGAGCAGTACTTC. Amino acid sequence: CASRGVGSSYEQYF.

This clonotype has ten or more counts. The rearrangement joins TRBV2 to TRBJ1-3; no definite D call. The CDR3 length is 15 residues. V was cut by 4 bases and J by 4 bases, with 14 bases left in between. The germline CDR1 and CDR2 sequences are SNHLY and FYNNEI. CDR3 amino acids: CASSVTRERGNTIYF. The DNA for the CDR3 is TGTGCCAGCAGTGTAACCCGAGAAAGAGGAAACACCATATATTTT.

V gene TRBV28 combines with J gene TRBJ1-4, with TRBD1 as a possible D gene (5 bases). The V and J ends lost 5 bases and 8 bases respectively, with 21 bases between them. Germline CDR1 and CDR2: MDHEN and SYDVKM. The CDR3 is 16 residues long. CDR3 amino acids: CASSMPHGAAEEKLFF. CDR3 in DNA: TGTGCCAGCAGTATGCCACACGGGGCTGCCGAGGAAAAACTGTTTTTT.

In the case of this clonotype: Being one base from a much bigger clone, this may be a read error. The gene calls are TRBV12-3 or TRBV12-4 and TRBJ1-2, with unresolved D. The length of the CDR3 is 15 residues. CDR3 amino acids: CASSLEGTGPYGDTF. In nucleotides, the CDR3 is TGTGCCAGCAGTTTGGAGGGCACCGGCCCCTATGGCGACACCTTC.

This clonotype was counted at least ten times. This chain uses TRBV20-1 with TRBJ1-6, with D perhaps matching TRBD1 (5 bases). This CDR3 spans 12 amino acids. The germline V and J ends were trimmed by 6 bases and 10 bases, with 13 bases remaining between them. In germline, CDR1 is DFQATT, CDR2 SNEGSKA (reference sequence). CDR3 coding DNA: TGCAGTGCCCGGGGCGGCGAATCACCCCTCCACTTT. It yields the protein CSARGGESPLHF.

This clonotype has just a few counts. CDR3 amino acids: CASSASGTVRTSAATDTQYF. DNA of the CDR3: TGTGCCAGCAGCGCCTCCGGGACAGTCAGGACTAGCGCGGCCACAGATACGCAGTATTTT. This sequence joins TRBV4-2 and TRBJ2-3; 9 nucleotides line up with TRBD2. V shed 5 bases, J shed 2 bases, and the junction held 20 bases outside the gene matches. There are 20 residues in the CDR3. Germline lookup yields CDR1 LGHNA and CDR2 YNFKEQ.

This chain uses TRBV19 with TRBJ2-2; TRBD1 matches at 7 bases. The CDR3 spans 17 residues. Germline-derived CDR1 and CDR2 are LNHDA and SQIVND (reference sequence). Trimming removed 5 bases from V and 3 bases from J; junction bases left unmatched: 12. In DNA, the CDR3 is TGTGCCAGTAGTCCAACTCGAGGGGGCAGGTACACCGGGGAGCTGTTTTTT. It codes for CASSPTRGGRYTGELFF.